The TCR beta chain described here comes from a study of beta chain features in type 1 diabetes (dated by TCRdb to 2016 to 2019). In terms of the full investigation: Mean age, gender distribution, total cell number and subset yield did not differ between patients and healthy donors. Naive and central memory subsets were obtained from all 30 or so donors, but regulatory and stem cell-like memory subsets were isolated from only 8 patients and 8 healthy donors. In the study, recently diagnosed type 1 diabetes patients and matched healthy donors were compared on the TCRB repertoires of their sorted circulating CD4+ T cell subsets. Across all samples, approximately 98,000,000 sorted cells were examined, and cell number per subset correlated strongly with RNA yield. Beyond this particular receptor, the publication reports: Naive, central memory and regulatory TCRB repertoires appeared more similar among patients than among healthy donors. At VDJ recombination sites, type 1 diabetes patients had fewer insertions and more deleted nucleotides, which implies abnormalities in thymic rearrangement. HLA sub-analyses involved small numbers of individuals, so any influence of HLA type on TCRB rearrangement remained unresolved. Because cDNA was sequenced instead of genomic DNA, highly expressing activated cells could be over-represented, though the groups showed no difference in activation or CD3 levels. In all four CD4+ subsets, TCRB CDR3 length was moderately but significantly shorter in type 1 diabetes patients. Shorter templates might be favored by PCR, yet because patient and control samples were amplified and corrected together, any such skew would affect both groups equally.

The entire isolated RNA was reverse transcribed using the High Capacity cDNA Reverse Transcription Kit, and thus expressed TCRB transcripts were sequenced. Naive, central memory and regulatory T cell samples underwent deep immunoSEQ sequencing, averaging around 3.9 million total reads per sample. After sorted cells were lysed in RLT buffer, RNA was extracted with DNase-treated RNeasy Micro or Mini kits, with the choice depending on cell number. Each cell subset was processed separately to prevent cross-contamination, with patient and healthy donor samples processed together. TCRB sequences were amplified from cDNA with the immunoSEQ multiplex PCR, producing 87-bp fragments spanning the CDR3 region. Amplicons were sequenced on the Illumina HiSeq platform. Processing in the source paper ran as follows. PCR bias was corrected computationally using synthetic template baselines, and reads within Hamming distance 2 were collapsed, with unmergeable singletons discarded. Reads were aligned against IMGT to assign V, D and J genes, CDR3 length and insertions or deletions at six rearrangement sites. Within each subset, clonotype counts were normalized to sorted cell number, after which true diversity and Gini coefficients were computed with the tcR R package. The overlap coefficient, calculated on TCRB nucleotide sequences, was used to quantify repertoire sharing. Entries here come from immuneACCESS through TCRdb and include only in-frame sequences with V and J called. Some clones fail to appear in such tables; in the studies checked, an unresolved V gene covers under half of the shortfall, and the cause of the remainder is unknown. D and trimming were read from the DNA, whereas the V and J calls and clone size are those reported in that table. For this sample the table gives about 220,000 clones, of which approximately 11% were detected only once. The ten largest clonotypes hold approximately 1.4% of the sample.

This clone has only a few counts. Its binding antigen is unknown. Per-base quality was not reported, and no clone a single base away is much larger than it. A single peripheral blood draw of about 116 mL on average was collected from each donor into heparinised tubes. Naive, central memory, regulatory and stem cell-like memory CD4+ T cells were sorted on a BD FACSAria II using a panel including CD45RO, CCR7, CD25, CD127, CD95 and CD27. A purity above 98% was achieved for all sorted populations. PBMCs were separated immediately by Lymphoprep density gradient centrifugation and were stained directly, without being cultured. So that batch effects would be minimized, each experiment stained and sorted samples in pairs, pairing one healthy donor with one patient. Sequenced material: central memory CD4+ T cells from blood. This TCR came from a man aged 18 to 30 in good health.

The DNA reads TGTGCCAGTAGTATAGAGGAGTTCACTGAAGCTTTCTTT. It specifies CASSIEEFTEAFF. The sequence is built from TRBV19 and TRBJ1-1; the D segment cannot be called with confidence. The trim is 0 bases for V and 4 bases for J, with a gap of 6 bases between the germline ends. Measured from the cysteine to the phenylalanine, the CDR3 is 13 residues long. The read is trimmed to its CDR3 DNA, 39 bases read in frame from base 1. As encoded in the germline V gene (reference sequence), CDR1 is LNHDA while CDR2 is SQIVND.